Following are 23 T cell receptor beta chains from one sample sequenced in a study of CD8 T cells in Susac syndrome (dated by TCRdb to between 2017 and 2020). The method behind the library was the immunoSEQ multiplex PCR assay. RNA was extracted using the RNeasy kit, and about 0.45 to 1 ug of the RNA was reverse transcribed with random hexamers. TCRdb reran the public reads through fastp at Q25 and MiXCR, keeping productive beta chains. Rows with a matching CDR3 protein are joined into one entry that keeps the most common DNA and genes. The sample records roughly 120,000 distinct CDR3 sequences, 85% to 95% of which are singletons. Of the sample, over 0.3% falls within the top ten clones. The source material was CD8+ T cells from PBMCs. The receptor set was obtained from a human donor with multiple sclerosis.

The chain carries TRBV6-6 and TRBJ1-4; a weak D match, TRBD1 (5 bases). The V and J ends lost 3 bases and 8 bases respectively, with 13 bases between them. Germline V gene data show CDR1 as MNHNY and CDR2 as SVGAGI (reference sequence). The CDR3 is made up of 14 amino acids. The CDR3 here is CASSYGREKEKLFF. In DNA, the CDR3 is TGTGCCAGCAGTTATGGCAGGGAAAAGGAAAAACTGTTTTTT.

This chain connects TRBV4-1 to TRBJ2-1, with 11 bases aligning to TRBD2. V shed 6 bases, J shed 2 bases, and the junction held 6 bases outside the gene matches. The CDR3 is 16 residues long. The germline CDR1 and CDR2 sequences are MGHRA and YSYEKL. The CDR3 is CASRPKLAGAYNEQFF. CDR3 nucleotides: TGCGCCAGCAGACCTAAACTAGCGGGGGCCTACAATGAGCAGTTCTTC.

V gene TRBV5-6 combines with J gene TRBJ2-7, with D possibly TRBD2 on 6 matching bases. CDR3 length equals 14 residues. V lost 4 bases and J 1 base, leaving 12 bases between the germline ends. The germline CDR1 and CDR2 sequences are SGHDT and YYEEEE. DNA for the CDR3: TGTGCCAGCAGCCGTTATCGGGGGTCCTACGAGCAGTACGTC. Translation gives CASSRYRGSYEQYV.

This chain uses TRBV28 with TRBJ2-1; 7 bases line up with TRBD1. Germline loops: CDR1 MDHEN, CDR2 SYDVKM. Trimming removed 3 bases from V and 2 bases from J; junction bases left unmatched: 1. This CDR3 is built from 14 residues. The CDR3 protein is CASSLTGPYNEQFF. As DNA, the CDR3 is TGTGCCAGCAGTTTGACAGGGCCCTACAATGAGCAGTTCTTC.

The CDR3: CASSSGLHSYEQYV. The CDR3, as DNA: TGTGCCAGCAGCTCGGGCCTCCACTCCTACGAGCAGTACGTC. The chain recombines TRBV7-9 with TRBJ2-7; D uncertain. V was pared by 4 bases and J by 0 bases, with 10 bases between. This CDR3 has 14 residues. CDR1 and CDR2 from the germline V gene are SEHNR and FQNEAQ (reference sequence).

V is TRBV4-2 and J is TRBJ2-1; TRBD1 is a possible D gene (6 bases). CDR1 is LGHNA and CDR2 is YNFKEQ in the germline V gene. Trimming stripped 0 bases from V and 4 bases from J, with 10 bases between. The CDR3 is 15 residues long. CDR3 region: CASSQEVGGYNEQFF. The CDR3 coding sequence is TGTGCCAGCAGCCAAGAGGTAGGGGGTTACAATGAGCAGTTCTTC.

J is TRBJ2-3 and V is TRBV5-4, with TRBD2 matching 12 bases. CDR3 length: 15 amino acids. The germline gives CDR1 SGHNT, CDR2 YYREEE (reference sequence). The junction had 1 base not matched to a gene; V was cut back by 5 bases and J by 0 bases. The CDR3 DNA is TGTGCCAGCAGGGGGACTAGCGGGAGCACAGATACGCAGTATTTT. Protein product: CASRGTSGSTDTQYF.

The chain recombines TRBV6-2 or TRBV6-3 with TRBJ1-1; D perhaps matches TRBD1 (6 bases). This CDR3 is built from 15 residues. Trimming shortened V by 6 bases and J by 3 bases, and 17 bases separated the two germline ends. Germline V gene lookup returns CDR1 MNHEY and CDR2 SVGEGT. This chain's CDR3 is CASRETTGTYTEAFF. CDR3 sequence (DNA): TGTGCCAGCAGAGAGACGACAGGTACGTACACTGAAGCTTTCTTT.

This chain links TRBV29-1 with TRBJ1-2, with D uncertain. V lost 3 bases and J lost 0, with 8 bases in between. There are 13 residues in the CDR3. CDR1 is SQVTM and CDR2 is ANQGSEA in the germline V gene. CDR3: CSVDSISNYGYTF. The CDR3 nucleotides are TGCAGCGTTGACTCAATATCTAACTATGGCTACACCTTC. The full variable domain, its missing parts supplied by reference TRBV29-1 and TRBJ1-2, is SAVISQKPSRDICQRGTSLTIQCQVDSQVTMMFWYRQQPGQSLTLIATANQGSEATYESGFVIDKFPISRPNLTFSTLTVSNMSPEDSSIYLCSVDSISNYGYTFGSGTRLTVV.

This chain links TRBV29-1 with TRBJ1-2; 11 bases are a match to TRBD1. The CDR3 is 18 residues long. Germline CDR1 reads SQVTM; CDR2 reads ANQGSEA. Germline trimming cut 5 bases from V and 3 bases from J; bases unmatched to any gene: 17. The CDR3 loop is CSVLAPSGTGGIDYGYTF. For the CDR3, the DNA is TGCAGCGTTCTCGCCCCTTCCGGGACAGGGGGGATAGACTATGGCTACACCTTC.

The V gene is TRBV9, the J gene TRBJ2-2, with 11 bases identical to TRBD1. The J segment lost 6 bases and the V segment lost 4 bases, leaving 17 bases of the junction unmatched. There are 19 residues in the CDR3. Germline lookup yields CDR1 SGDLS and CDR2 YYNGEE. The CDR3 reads CASSLAGTGGSYGPGELFF. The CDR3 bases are TGTGCCAGCAGCCTCGCCGGGACAGGGGGTAGTTATGGCCCCGGGGAGCTGTTTTTT.

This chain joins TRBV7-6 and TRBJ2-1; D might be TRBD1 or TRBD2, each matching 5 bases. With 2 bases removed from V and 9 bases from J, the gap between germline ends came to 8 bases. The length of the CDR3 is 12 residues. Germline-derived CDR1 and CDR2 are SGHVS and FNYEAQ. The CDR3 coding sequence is TGTGCCAGCAGCTTAAGGGGACGTGAGCAGTTCTTC. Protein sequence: CASSLRGREQFF.

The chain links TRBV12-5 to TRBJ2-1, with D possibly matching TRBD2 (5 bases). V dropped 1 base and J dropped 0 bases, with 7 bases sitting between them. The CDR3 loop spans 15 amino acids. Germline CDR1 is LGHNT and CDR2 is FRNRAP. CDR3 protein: CASGLAGFSYNEQFF. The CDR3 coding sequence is TGTGCTAGTGGTTTGGCGGGGTTCTCCTACAATGAGCAGTTCTTC.

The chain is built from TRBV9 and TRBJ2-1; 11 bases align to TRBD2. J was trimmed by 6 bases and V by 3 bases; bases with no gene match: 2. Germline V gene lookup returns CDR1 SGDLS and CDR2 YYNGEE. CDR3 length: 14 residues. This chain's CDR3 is CASSGSGGGNEQFF. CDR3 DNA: TGTGCCAGCAGCGGTAGCGGGGGGGGCAATGAGCAGTTCTTC.

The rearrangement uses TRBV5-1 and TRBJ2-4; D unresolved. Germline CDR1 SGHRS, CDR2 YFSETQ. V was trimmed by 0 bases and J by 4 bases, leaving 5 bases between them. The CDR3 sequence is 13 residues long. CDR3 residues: CASSLEAKNIQYF. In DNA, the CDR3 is TGCGCCAGCAGCTTGGAAGCTAAAAACATTCAGTACTTC.

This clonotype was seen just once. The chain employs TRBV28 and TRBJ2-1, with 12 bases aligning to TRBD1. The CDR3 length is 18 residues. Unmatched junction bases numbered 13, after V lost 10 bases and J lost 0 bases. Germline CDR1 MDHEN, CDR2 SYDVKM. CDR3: CATRAGTGGLDSYNEQFF. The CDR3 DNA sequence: TGTGCCACTCGCGCGGGGACAGGGGGCCTGGACTCCTACAATGAGCAGTTCTTC.

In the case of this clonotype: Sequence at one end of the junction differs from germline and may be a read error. The CDR3 DNA reads TGTGCTAGCAGCTTAGCGGGAGACGAGACCCAGTACTTC. Its translation is CASSLAGDETQYF. This chain links TRBV7-7 with TRBJ2-5, with TRBD2 matching over 9 bases. In germline, CDR1 is SSHAT, CDR2 FNYEAQ (reference sequence). This CDR3 has 13 amino acids.

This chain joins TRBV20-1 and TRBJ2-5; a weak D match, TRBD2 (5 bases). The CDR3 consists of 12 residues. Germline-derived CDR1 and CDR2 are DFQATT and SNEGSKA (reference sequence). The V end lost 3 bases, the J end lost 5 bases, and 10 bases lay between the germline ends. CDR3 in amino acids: CSASRTGETQYF. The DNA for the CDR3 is TGCAGTGCTAGTCGGACGGGGGAGACCCAGTACTTC.

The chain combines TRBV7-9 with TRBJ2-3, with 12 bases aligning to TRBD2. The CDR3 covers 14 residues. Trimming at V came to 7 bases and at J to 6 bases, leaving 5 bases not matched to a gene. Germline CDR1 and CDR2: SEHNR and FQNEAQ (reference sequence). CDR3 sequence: CASTTSGSRDTQYF. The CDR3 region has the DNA TGTGCCAGCACGACTAGCGGGAGTCGGGATACGCAGTATTTT.

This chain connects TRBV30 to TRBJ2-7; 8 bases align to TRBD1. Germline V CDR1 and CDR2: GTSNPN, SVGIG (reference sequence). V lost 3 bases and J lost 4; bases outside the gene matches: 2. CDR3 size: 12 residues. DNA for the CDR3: TGTGCCTGGAGGGGACAGGCTTACGAGCAGTACTTC. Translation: CAWRGQAYEQYF.

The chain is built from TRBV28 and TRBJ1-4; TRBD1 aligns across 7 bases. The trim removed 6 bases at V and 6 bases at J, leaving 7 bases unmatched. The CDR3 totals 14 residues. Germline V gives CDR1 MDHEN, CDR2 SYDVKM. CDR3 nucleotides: TGTGCCAGCAGAATTTCAGGGGGTGATGAAAAACTGTTTTTT. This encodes CASRISGGDEKLFF.

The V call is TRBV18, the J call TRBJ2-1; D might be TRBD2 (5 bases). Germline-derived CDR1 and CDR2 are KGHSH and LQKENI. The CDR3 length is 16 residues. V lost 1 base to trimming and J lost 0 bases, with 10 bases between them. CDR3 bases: TGTGCCAGCTCACCACGCGTTGCGGGCTCCTACAATGAGCAGTTCTTC. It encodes CASSPRVAGSYNEQFF. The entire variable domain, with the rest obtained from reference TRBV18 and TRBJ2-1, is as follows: NAGVMQNPRHLVRRRGQEARLRCSPMKGHSHVYWYRQLPEEGLKFMVYLQKENIIDESGMPKERFSAEFPKEGPSILRIQQVVRGDSAAYFCASSPRVAGSYNEQFFGPGTRLTVL.

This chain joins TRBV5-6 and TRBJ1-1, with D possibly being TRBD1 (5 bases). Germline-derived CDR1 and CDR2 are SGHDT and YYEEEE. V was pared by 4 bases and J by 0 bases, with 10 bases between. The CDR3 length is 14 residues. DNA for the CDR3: TGTGCCAGCAGCGCCCGACAGTTGAACACTGAAGCTTTCTTT. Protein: CASSARQLNTEAFF.